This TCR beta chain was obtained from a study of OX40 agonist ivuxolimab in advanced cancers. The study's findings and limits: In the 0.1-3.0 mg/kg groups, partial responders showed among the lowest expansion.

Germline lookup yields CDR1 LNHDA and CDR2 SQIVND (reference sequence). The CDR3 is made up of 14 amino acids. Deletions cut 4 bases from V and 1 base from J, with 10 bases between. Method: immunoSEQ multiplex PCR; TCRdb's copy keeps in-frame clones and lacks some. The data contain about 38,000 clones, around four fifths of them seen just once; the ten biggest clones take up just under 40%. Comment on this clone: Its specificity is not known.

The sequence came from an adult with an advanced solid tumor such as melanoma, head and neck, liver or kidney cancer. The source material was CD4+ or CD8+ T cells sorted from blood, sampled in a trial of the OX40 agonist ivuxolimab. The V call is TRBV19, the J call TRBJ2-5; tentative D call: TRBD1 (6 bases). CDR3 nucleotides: TGTGCCAGTAGTAGGGGGCAGGGCCAAGAGACCCAGTACTTC. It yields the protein CASSRGQGQETQYF.